This T cell receptor (beta chain) stems from a study of shared clonotypes between healthy human individuals. TCRdb keeps only in-frame clones here, not all; method: immunoSEQ multiplex PCR. The sample has about 1,900,000 clones, over 85% seen once. Worth noting for this clone: Its antigen is still unknown.

CD45RO-negative, CCR7-selected cells formed the naive CD8 fraction, which excluded terminally differentiated effector memory CD45RA+ cells. The study, taken as a whole, reports: Larger richness was generally estimated for naive than memory subsets.

CDR3 length: 15 amino acids. Germline V gene lookup returns CDR1 MGHRA and CDR2 YSYEKL. Trimming shortened V by 1 base and J by 1 base, and 10 bases separated the two germline ends. The rearrangement joins TRBV4-1 to TRBJ1-1; D gene ambiguous. This clonotype originated in a young man in good health. Sequencing was done on a sample of naive CD8+ T cells sorted from blood. The CDR3 is CASSQAGSGNTEAFF. The CDR3 DNA is TGCGCCAGCAGCCAAGCTGGCTCCGGGAACACTGAAGCTTTCTTT.